This TCR beta chain appears in the sequencing data of a study of beta chain features in type 1 diabetes (dated by TCRdb to the late 2010s). Background for the entire study: No differences in mean age, gender distribution, total cell number or subset yield were found between patients and healthy donors. A total of roughly 100 million sorted cells were examined across all samples, and the number of cells per subset was strongly correlated with RNA yield. In the study, TCRB repertoires of sorted circulating CD4+ T cell subsets from recently diagnosed type 1 diabetes patients were compared with those of matched healthy donors. Naive and central memory subsets were obtained from all 30 or so donors, but regulatory and stem cell-like memory subsets were isolated from only 8 patients and about eight healthy donors. Here is what the overall study found, with its caveats: PCR may preferentially amplify shorter templates, but because patient and control samples were amplified and corrected together, any resulting skew would affect both groups equally. The naive, central memory and regulatory TCRB repertoires appeared to resemble one another more closely among patients than among healthy donors. Patients with type 1 diabetes made fewer insertions and deleted more nucleotides at VDJ recombination sites, implying thymic rearrangement abnormalities. A moderate but significant shortening of TCRB CDR3 length was observed in type 1 diabetes patients in all four CD4+ subsets. Because cDNA was sequenced instead of genomic DNA, highly expressing activated cells could be over-represented, though the groups showed no difference in activation or CD3 levels. Only small numbers of individuals were included in the HLA sub-analyses, which left unresolved whether HLA type had any influence on TCRB rearrangement.

From each donor, a single peripheral blood sample of 100 to 150 mL on average was drawn into heparinised tubes. A BD FACSAria II and a panel including CD45RO, CCR7, CD25, CD127, CD95 and CD27 were used to sort naive, central memory, regulatory and stem cell-like memory CD4+ T cells. Every sorted population had a purity above 98%. PBMCs were isolated right away by Lymphoprep density gradient centrifugation and were stained directly, without culture. To minimize batch effects, samples were stained and sorted in pairs, one healthy donor with one patient per experiment. The CDR3 goes from the cysteine to the phenylalanine over 15 residues. Of all the DNA, just the CDR3 is kept, 45 bases in frame from base 1. Looking up the germline V gene yields CDR1 ENHRY and CDR2 SYGVKD. Trimming accounts for 2 bases at V and 5 bases at J, while the number of junction bases matched to no gene is 5. The entire isolated RNA was reverse transcribed using the High Capacity cDNA Reverse Transcription Kit, and thus expressed TCRB transcripts were sequenced. Deep immunoSEQ sequencing was applied to naive, central memory and regulatory T cell samples, giving an average of about 3.8 million total reads per sample. Sorted cells were lysed in RLT buffer and RNA was extracted with DNase-treated RNeasy Micro or Mini kits, depending on cell number. Each cell subset was processed on its own to prevent cross-contamination, while patient and healthy donor samples were processed together. Using the immunoSEQ multiplex PCR, TCRB sequences were amplified from cDNA into 87-bp fragments spanning the CDR3 region. The amplicons were sequenced using the Illumina HiSeq platform. On the study's bioinformatics: PCR bias was corrected computationally using synthetic template baselines, and reads within Hamming distance 2 were collapsed, with unmergeable singletons discarded. Reads were aligned against IMGT so that V, D and J genes, CDR3 length and insertions or deletions at six rearrangement sites could be assigned. Clonotype counts were normalized to sorted cell number within each subset before computing true diversity and Gini coefficients with the tcR R package. Repertoire sharing was quantified using the overlap coefficient calculated on TCRB nucleotide sequences. TCRdb re-hosts the immuneACCESS table, in-frame sequences only. Its copies lack some clones; in the studies checked, an unresolved V gene accounts for under half of them, and the cause for the rest is not known. The V and J calls and clone size are taken from that table; D and trimming were inferred from the DNA. The sample table shows hundreds of thousands of clones, and around 9.3% are seen once. More than 0.8% of the sample is taken by the ten largest.

This clone was counted many times. This clone's antigen is unknown. Base qualities are not provided; no much larger clone lies one nucleotide away. This receptor was identified in a man aged 30-40 years with type 1 diabetes. Sequencing was performed on central memory CD4+ T cells from blood. The chain employs TRBV10-3 and TRBJ1-5, with 8 middle bases fitting TRBD1. The DNA reads TGTGCCATCAGTGAGGGACAGGGAGGGGATCAGCCCCAGCATTTT. The resulting protein is CAISEGQGGDQPQHF.